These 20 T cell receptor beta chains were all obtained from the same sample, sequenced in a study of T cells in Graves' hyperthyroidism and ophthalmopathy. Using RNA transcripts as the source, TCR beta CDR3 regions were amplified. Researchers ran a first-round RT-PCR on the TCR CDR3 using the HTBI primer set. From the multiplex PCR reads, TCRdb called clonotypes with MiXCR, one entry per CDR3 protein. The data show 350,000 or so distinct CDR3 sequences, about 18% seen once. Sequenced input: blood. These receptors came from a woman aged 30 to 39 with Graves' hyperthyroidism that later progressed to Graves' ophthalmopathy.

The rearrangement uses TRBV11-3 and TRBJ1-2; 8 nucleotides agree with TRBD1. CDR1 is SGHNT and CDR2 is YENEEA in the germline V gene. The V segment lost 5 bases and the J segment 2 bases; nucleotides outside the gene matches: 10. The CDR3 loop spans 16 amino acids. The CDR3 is CASSPGTGRENYGYTF. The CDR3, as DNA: TGTGCCAGCAGCCCCGGGACAGGTCGAGAGAACTATGGCTACACCTTC. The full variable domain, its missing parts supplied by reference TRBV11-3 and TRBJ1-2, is EAGVVQSPRYKIIEKKQPVAFWCNPISGHNTLYWYLQNLGQGPELLIRYENEEAVDDSQLPKDRFSAERLKGVDSTLKIQPAELGDSAVYLCASSPGTGRENYGYTFGSGTRLTVV.

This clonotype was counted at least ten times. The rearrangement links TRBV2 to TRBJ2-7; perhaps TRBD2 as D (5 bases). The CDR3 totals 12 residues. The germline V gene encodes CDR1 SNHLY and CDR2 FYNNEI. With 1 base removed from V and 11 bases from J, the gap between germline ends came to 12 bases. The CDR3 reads CASSEGRGREYF. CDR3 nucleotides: TGTGCCAGCAGTGAAGGTCGGGGTCGGGAGTACTTC. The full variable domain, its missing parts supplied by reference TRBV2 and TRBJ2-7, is EPEVTQTPSHQVTQMGQEVILRCVPISNHLYFYWYRQILGQKVEFLVSFYNNEISEKSEIFDDQFSVERPDGSNFTLKIRSTKLEDSAMYFCASSEGRGREYFGPGTRLTVT.

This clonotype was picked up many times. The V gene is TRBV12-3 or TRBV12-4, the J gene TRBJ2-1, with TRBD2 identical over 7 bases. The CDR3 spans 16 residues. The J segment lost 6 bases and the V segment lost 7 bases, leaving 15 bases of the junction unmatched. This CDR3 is CASTRLAGEWGNEQFF. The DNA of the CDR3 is TGTGCCAGCACCCGCCTCGCGGGGGAGTGGGGCAATGAGCAGTTCTTC.

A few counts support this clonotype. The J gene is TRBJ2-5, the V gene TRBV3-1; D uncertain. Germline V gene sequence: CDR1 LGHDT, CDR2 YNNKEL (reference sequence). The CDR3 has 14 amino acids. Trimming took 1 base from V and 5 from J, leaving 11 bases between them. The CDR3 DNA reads TGTGCCAGCAGCCAAGTCCGCAGTGTCGAGACCCAGTACTTC. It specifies CASSQVRSVETQYF.

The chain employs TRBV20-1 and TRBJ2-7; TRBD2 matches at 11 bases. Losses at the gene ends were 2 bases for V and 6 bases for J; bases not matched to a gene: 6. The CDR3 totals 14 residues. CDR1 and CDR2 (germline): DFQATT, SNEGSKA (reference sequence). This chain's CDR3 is CSARPGLAAFEQYF. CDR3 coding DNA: TGCAGTGCTAGACCGGGACTAGCGGCTTTCGAGCAGTACTTC.

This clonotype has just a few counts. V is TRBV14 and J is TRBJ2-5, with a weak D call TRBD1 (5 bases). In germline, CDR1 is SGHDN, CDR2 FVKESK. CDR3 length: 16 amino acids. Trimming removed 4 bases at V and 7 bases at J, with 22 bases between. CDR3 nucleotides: TGTGCCAGCAGCCGAGAGCAGGGTCTAGGAGCATGGACCCAGTACTTC. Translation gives CASSREQGLGAWTQYF.

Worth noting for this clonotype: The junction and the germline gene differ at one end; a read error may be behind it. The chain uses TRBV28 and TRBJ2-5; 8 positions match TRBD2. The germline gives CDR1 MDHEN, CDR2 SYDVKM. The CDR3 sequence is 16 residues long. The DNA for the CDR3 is TGTGCCAGCAGTTTTTCTGCGGCGGGAGGCCAAGGGACCCAGTACTTC. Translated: CASSFSAAGGQGTQYF.

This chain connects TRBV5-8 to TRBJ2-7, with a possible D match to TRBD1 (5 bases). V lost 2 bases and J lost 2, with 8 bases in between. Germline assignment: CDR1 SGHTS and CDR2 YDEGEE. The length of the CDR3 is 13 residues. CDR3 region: CASSFSRAYEQYF. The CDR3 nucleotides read TGTGCCAGCAGCTTTAGCAGGGCCTACGAGCAGTACTTC.

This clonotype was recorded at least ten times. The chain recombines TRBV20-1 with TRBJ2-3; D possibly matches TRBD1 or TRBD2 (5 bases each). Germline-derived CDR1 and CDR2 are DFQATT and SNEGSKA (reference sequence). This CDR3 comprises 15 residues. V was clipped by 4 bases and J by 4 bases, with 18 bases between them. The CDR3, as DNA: TGCAGTGCTACCCTGGACTGGGGGACGTCAGATACGCAGTATTTT. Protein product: CSATLDWGTSDTQYF.

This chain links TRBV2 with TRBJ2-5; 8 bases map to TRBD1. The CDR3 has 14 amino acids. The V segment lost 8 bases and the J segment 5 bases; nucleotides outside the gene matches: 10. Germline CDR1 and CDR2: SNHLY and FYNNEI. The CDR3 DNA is TGTGCCAGCTGCTTTGGACAGGGCGGGGAGACCCAGTACTTC. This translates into CASCFGQGGETQYF.

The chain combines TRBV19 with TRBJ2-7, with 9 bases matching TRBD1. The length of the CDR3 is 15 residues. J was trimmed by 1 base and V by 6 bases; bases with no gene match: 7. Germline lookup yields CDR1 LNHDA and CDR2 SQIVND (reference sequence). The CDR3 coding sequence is TGTGCCAGTAGAGGACAGGGGAGGGAGTCCTACGAGCAGTACTTC. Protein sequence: CASRGQGRESYEQYF.

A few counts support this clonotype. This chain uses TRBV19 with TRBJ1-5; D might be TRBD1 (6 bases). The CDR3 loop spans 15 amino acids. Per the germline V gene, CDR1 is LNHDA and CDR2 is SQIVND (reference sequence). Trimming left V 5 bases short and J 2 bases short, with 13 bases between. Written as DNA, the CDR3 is TGTGCCAGTAGTTCGGGGGGCAAGGGCAATCAGCCCCAGCATTTT. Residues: CASSSGGKGNQPQHF.

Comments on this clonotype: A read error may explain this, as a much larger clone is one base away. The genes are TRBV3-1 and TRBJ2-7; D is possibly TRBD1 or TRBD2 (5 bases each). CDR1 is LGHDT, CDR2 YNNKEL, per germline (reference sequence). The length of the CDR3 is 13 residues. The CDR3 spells CASSQGVRDERYF. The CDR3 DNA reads TGTGCCAGCAGCCAAGGGGTGAGGGACGAGCGGTACTTC.

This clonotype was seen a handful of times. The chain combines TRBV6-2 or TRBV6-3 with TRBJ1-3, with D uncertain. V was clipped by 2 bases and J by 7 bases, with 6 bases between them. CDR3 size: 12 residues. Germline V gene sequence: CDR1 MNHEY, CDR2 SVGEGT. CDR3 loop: CASSYDGNTIYF. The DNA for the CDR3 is TGTGCCAGCAGTTACGATGGGAACACCATATATTTT.

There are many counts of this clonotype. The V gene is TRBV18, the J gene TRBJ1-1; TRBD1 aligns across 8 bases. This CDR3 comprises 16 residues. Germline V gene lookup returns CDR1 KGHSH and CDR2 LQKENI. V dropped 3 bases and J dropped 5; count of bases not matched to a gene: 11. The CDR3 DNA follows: TGTGCCAGCTCACCTAAGGACAGGGAAGAAGGAACTGAAGCTTTCTTT. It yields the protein CASSPKDREEGTEAFF.

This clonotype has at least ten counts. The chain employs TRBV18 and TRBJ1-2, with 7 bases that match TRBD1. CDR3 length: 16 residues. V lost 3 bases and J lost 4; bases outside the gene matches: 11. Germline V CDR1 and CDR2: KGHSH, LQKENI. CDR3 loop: CASSPGTVGEGYGYTF. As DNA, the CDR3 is TGTGCCAGCTCACCCGGGACAGTGGGAGAGGGCTATGGCTACACCTTC.

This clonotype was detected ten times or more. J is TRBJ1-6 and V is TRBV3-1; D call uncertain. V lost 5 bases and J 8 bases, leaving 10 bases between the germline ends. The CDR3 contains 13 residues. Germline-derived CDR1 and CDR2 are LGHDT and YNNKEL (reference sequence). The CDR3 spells CASSSSSDSPLHF. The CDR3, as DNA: TGTGCCAGCAGCTCCTCTTCTGATTCACCCCTCCACTTT.

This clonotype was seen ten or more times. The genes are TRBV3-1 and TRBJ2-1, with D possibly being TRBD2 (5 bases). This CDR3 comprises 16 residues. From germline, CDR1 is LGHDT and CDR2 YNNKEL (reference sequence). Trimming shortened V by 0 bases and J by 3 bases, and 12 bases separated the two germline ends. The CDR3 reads CASSQDGRGYYNEQFF. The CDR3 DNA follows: TGTGCCAGCAGCCAAGATGGTCGGGGATACTACAATGAGCAGTTCTTC.

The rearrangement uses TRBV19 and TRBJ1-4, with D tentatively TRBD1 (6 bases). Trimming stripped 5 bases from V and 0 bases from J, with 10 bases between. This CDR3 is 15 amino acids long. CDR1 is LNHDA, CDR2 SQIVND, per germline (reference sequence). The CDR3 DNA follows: TGTGCCAGTAGTGGACAGACCACAACTAATGAAAAACTGTTTTTT. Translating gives CASSGQTTTNEKLFF.

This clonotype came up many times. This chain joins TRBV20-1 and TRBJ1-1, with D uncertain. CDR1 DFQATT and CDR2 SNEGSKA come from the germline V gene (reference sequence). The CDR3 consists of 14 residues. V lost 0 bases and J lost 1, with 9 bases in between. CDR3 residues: CSAREVKGNTEAFF. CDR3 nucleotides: TGCAGTGCTAGAGAAGTCAAGGGGAACACTGAAGCTTTCTTT.